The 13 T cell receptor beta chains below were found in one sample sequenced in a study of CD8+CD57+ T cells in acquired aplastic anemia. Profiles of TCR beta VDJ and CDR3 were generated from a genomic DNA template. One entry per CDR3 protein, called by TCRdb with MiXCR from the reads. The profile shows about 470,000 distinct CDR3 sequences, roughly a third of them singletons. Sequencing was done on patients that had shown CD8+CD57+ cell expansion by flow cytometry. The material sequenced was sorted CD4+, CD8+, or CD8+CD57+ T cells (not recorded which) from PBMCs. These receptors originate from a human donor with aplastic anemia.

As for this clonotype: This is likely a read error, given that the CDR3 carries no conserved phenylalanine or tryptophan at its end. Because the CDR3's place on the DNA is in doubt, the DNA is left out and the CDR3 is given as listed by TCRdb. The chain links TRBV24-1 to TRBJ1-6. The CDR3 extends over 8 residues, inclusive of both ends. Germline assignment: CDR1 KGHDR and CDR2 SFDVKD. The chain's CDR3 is CATSDAPL.

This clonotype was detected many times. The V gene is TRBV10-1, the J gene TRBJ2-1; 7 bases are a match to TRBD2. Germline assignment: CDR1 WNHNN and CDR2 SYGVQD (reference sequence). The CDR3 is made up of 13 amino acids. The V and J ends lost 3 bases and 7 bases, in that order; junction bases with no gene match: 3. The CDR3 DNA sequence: TGCGCCAGCAGTGAAGGACTAGTTAATGAGCAGTTCTTC. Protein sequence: CASSEGLVNEQFF.

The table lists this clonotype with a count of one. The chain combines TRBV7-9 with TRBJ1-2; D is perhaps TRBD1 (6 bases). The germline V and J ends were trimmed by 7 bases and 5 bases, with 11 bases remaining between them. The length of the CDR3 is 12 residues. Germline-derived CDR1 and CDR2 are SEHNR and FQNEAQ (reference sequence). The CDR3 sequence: CASTEQGYGYTF. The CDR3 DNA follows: TGTGCCAGCACCGAACAGGGTTATGGCTACACCTTC. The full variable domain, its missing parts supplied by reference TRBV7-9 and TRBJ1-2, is DTGVSQNPRHKITKRGQNVTFRCDPISEHNRLYWYRQTLGQGPEFLTYFQNEAQLEKSRLLSDRFSAERPKGSFSTLEIQRTEQGDSAMYLCASTEQGYGYTFGSGTRLTVV.

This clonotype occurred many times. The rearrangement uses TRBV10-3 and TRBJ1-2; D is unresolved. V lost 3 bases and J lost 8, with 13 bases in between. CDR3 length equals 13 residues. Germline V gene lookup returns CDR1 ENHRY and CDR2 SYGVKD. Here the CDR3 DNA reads TGTGCCATCAGTGATGGCGACCCCGGGGGCTACACCTTC. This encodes CAISDGDPGGYTF.

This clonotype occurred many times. DNA of the CDR3: TGTGCCAGCAGTGAGGCGGGGGCAGGGCAAGAGACCCAGTACTTC. It codes for CASSEAGAGQETQYF. The rearrangement uses TRBV2 and TRBJ2-5; perhaps TRBD2 as D (7 bases). The ends were cut back, 3 bases at V and 2 bases at J, with 13 bases in the middle. Germline V CDR1 and CDR2: SNHLY, FYNNEI. This CDR3 comprises 15 residues.

DNA for the CDR3: TGTGCCAGCAGTGAGGGTCCCACAGATACGCAGTATTTT. Its translation: CASSEGPTDTQYF. This sequence joins TRBV6-4 and TRBJ2-3; D ambiguous. CDR3 size: 13 residues. Per the germline V gene, CDR1 is MRHNA and CDR2 is SNTAGT. V was pared by 3 bases and J by 2 bases, with 6 bases between.

CDR3 nucleotides: TGTGCCAGCGTACCCGCGTCGTCCTACGAGCAGTACTTC. Residues: CASVPASSYEQYF. The V call is TRBV2, the J call TRBJ2-7, with no clear D. This CDR3 region has 13 residues. The V and J ends lost 8 bases and 1 base respectively, with 12 bases between them. CDR1 and CDR2 from the germline V gene are SNHLY and FYNNEI.

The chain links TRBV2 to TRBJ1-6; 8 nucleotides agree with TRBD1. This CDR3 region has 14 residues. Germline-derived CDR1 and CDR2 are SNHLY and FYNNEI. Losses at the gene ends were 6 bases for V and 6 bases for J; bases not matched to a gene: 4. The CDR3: CASSGQGCNSPLHF. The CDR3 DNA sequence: TGTGCCAGCAGCGGACAGGGTTGTAATTCACCCCTCCACTTT.

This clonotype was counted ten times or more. CDR3 nucleotide sequence: TGTGCCACCAGCAGAGATCGTACTAGCGGGATCACAGATACGCAGTATTTT. It encodes CATSRDRTSGITDTQYF. The V and J genes are TRBV15 and TRBJ2-3, with 10 bases fitting TRBD2. The V and J ends lost 0 bases and 2 bases, in that order; junction bases with no gene match: 5. Germline V CDR1 and CDR2: LNHNV, YYDKDF (reference sequence). The CDR3 is 17 residues long.

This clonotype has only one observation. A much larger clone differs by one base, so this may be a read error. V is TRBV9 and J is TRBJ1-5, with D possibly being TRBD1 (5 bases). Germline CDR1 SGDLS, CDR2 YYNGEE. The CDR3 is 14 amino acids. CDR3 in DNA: TGTGTCAGCAGCCCAGGGTATAGCAATCAGCCCCAGCATTTT. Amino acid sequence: CVSSPGYSNQPQHF.

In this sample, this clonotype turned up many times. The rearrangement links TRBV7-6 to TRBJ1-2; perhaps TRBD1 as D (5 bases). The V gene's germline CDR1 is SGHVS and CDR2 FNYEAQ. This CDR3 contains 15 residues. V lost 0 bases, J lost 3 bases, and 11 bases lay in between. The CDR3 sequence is CASSLAEGVDYGYTF. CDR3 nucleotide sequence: TGTGCCAGCAGCTTAGCGGAAGGGGTAGACTATGGCTACACCTTC.

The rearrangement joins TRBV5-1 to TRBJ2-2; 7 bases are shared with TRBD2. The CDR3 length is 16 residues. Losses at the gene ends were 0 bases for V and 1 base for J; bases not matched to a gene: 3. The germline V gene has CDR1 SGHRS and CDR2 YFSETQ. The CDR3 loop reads CASSLEAGVNTGELFF. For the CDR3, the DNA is TGCGCCAGCAGCTTGGAGGCGGGGGTGAACACCGGGGAGCTGTTTTTT.

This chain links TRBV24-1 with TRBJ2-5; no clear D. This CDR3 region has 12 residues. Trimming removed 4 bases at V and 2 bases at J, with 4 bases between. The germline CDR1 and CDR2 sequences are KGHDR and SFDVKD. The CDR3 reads CATSDGQETQYF. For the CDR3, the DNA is TGTGCCACCAGTGACGGGCAAGAGACCCAGTACTTC.